Below are 10 T cell receptor beta chains sequenced from a single sample in a study of blood T cell repertoires in COVID-19. Data came from immunoSEQ multiplex PCR; TCRdb stores just in-frame clones and leaves some out. The sample consists of 310,000 or so clones, approximately 83% of them appearing once. Sequencing was done on a sample of peripheral blood. Every receptor here comes from a woman younger than 45 who had recovered from COVID-19.

This clone was counted once. This chain uses TRBV19 with TRBJ1-2; no clear D. Germline V gene lookup returns CDR1 LNHDA and CDR2 SQIVND (reference sequence). This CDR3 spans 14 amino acids. V shed 1 base and J shed 5 bases, with 11 bases lying between them. CDR3 sequence: CASSIGAESYGYTF. The CDR3 nucleotides read TGTGCCAGTAGTATAGGTGCCGAGTCGTATGGCTACACCTTC.

The DNA of the CDR3 is TGTGCCAGTAGTAGTTTAAGGGGGCAGGGCTATGGCTACACCTTC. This gives the protein CASSSLRGQGYGYTF. The chain uses TRBV19 and TRBJ1-2; 7 positions match TRBD1. Germline lookup yields CDR1 LNHDA and CDR2 SQIVND (reference sequence). This CDR3 is 15 amino acids long. V trimming: 4 bases; J trimming: 4 bases; junction bases outside the gene matches: 9.

The rearrangement joins TRBV11-2 to TRBJ2-3; 10 bases agree with TRBD2. This CDR3 region has 16 residues. After removal of 5 bases from V and 2 bases from J, the junction contained 7 bases not matched to a gene. Germline V gene lookup returns CDR1 SGHAT and CDR2 FQNNGV. The CDR3 bases are TGTGCCAGCAGCCTCACCCTAGCGGGGGACACAGATACGCAGTATTTT. Its translation: CASSLTLAGDTDTQYF.

The chain employs TRBV2 and TRBJ1-1, with 9 bases that match TRBD1. In germline, CDR1 is SNHLY, CDR2 FYNNEI. The CDR3 covers 13 residues. The ends lost 6 bases at V and 5 bases at J; junction bases unmatched: 4. In nucleotides, the CDR3 is TGTGCCAGCAGAAGGACAGGGGAAACTGAAGCTTTCTTT. This translates into CASRRTGETEAFF.

The chain has TRBV5-4 and TRBJ2-2, with D maybe TRBD1 (5 bases). The length of the CDR3 is 15 residues. Trimming took 3 bases from V and 7 from J, leaving 16 bases between them. Germline CDR1 SGHNT, CDR2 YYREEE (reference sequence). The CDR3 DNA follows: TGTGCCAGCAGCTCATACAAGGGGTTAATCGGGGAGCTGTTTTTT. Protein sequence: CASSSYKGLIGELFF.

The V gene is TRBV27, the J gene TRBJ1-5; the D is unclear. V lost 7 bases, J lost 7 bases, and 17 bases lay in between. CDR1 MNHEY and CDR2 SMNVEV come from the germline V gene (reference sequence). The length of the CDR3 is 14 residues. In DNA, the CDR3 is TGTGCCAGCAAAGCAGTCGGGAGAGGACAGCCCCAGCATTTT. Translated: CASKAVGRGQPQHF.

This chain links TRBV4-3 with TRBJ2-1, with 8 bases aligning to TRBD2. Germline V gene data show CDR1 as LGHNA and CDR2 as YSLEER. V shed 3 bases and J 6 bases; nucleotides not matched to a gene: 10. This CDR3 contains 16 residues. The CDR3 here is CASSQSTGGGGNEQFF. In DNA, the CDR3 is TGCGCCAGCAGCCAGTCTACGGGAGGGGGTGGCAATGAGCAGTTCTTC.

This clone has just one count. J is TRBJ2-1 and V is TRBV19; 7 nucleotides line up with TRBD1. J gave up 8 bases and V 3 bases, and 4 bases lay outside the gene matches. The length of the CDR3 is 13 residues. CDR1 is LNHDA, CDR2 SQIVND, per germline (reference sequence). CDR3 in DNA: TGTGCCAGTAGTATCGGACAGGACGATGAGCAGTTCTTC. It codes for CASSIGQDDEQFF.

This rearrangement joins TRBV11-2 to TRBJ1-2; D is unclear. V shed 0 bases and J shed 4 bases, with 6 bases lying between them. There are 13 residues in the CDR3. The germline V gene has CDR1 SGHAT and CDR2 FQNNGV. CDR3 DNA sequence: TGTGCCAGCAGCTTAGATACATTCTATGGCTACACCTTC. As protein: CASSLDTFYGYTF.

The rearrangement joins TRBV2 to TRBJ2-7; maybe TRBD2 (6 bases). With 4 bases removed from V and 0 bases from J, the gap between germline ends came to 10 bases. Germline V CDR1 and CDR2: SNHLY, FYNNEI. CDR3 length: 14 residues. CDR3 amino acids: CASSVEGSSYEQYF. The CDR3 region has the DNA TGTGCCAGCAGTGTGGAGGGGAGCTCCTACGAGCAGTACTTC.